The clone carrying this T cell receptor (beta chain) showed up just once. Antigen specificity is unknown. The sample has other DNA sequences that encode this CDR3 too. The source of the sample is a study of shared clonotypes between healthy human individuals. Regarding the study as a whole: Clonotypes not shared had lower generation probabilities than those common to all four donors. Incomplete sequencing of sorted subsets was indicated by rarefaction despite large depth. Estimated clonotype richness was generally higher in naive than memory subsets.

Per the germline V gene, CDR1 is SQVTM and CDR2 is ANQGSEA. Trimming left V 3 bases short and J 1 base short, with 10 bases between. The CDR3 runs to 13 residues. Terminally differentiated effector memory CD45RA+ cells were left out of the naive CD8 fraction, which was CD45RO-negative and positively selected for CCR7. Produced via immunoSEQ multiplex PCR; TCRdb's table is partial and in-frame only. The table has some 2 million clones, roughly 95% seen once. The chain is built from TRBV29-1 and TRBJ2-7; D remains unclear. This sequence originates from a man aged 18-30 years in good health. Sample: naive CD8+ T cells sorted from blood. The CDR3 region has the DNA TGCAGCGTTGAGGTTTCAGGATCCTACGAGCAGTACTTC. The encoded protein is CSVEVSGSYEQYF.